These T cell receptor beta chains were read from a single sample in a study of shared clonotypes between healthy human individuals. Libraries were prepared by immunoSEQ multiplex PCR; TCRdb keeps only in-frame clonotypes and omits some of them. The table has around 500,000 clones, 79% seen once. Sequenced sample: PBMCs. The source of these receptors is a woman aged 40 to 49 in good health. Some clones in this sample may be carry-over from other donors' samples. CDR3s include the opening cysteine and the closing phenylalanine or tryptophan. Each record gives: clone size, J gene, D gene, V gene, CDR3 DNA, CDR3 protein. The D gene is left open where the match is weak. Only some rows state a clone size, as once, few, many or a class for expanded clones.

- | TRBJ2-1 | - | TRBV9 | TGTGCCAGCGCGCGAGGCGGGTTCTACAATGAGCAGTTCTTC | CASARGGFYNEQFF
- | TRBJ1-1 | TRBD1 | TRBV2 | TGTGCCAGCAGTCCGGGACAGGGGACTGAAGCTTTCTTT | CASSPGQGTEAFF
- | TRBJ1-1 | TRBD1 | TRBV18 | TGTGCCAGCTCACCCGGGACAGAATTCACTGAAGCTTTCTTT | CASSPGTEFTEAFF
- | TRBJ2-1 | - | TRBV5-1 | TGCGCCAGCAGCCGACAGGAGTACAATGAGCAGTTCTTC | CASSRQEYNEQFF
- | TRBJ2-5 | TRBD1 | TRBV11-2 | TGTGCCAGCAGCGTCACAGGGGTGGGAGAGACCCAGTACTTC | CASSVTGVGETQYF
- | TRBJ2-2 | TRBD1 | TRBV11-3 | TGTGCCAGCGGGACAGGGGCCGACACCGGGGAGCTGTTTTTT | CASGTGADTGELFF
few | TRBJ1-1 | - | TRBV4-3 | TGCGCCAGCAGCCAAGATTTCCGGAACACTGAAGCTTTCTTT | CASSQDFRNTEAFF
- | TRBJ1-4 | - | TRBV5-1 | TGCGCCAGCAGCGTGACAGCAACTAATGAAAAACTGTTTTTT | CASSVTATNEKLFF
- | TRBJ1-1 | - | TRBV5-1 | TGCGCCAGCAGCTCCACAAGCCTGAACACTGAAGCTTTCTTT | CASSSTSLNTEAFF
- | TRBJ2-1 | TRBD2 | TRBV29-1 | TGCAGCGTTGCGAGCGGGAGTCAGTACAATGAGCAGTTCTTC | CSVASGSQYNEQFF
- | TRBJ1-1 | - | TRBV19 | TGTGCCAGTAGTATTACAGGGTTGAACACTGAAGCTTTCTTT | CASSITGLNTEAFF